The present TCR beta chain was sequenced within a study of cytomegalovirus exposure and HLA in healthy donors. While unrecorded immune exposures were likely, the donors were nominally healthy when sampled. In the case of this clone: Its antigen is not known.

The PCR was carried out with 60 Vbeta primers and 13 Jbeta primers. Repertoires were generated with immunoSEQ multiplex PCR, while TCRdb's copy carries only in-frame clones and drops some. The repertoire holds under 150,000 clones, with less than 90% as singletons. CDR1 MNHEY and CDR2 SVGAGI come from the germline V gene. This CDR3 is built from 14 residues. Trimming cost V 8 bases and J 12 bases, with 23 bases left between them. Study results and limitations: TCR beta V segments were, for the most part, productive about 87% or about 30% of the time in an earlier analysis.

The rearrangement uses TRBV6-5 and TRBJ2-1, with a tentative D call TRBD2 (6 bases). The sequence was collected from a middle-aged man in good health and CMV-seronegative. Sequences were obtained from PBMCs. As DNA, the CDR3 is TGTGCCAGCGCGGGTGCAAGGGAGGAGCGGTCGCAGTTCTTC. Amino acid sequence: CASAGAREERSQFF.